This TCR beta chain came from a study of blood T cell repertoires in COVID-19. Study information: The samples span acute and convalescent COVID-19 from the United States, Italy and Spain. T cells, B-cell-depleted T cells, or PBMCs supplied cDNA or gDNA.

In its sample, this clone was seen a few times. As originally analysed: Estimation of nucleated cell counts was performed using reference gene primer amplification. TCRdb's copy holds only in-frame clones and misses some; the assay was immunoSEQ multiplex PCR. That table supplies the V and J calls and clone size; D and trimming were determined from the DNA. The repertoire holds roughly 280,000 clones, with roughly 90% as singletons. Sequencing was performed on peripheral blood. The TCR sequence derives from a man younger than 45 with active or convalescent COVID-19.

The CDR3 DNA reads TGTGCCAGCAGGGACGTATCAGAACGGGGTGAAGCTTTCTTT. Amino acids: CASRDVSERGEAFF. V is TRBV6-5 and J is TRBJ1-1; D is unclear. Trimming took 6 bases from V and 7 from J, leaving 18 bases between them. This CDR3 spans 14 amino acids. Germline V gene data show CDR1 as MNHEY and CDR2 as SVGAGI.